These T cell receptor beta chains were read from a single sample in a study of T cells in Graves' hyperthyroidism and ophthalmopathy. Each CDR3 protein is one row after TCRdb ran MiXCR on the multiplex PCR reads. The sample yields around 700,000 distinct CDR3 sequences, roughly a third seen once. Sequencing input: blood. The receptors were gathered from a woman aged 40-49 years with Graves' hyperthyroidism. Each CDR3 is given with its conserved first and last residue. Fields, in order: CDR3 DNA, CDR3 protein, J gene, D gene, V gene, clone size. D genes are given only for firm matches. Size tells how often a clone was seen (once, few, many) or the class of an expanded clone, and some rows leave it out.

CDR3nt: TGTGCCAGCAGTTACGGGGACAGTTTAAATTCACCCCTCCACTTT
CDR3aa: CASSYGDSLNSPLHF
j_gene: TRBJ1-6
d_gene: TRBD1
v_gene: TRBV12-3/TRBV12-4
abundance: few

CDR3nt: TGTGCCAGCAGCGCCACGGGGGGGAGGAACTATGGCTACACCTTC
CDR3aa: CASSATGGRNYGYTF
j_gene: TRBJ1-2
d_gene: -
v_gene: TRBV7-6
abundance: -

CDR3nt: TGTGCCAGCAAGTCGGACGATGAAAAACTGTTTTTT
CDR3aa: CASKSDDEKLFF
j_gene: TRBJ1-4
d_gene: -
v_gene: TRBV2
abundance: many

CDR3nt: TGCGCCAGCAGCCAGGGACCTGGGCTTGGGTCTGAAGCTTTCTTT
CDR3aa: CASSQGPGLGSEAFF
j_gene: TRBJ1-1
d_gene: -
v_gene: TRBV4-3
abundance: few

CDR3nt: TGTGCCAGCAGCCTCCTCCCGGACAGGGTTGAGTATGGCTACACCTTC
CDR3aa: CASSLLPDRVEYGYTF
j_gene: TRBJ1-2
d_gene: TRBD1
v_gene: TRBV7-9
abundance: -

CDR3nt: TGTGCCAGCCCGTTCAGCGGGCCCACCTACGAGCAGTACTTC
CDR3aa: CASPFSGPTYEQYF
j_gene: TRBJ2-7
d_gene: -
v_gene: TRBV25-1
abundance: -

CDR3nt: TGCGCCAGCAGTGAGTCGGGGGACGAAAAACTGTTTTTT
CDR3aa: CASSESGDEKLFF
j_gene: TRBJ1-4
d_gene: -
v_gene: TRBV10-2
abundance: many

CDR3nt: TGTGCCAGCAGTTTCGAGGACAGTGGCTCCTACGAGCAGTACTTC
CDR3aa: CASSFEDSGSYEQYF
j_gene: TRBJ2-7
d_gene: -
v_gene: TRBV12-3/TRBV12-4
abundance: many

CDR3nt: TGCAGCCTAAGGGACAGATTCTATGGCTACACCTTC
CDR3aa: CSLRDRFYGYTF
j_gene: TRBJ1-2
d_gene: TRBD1
v_gene: TRBV29-1
abundance: many

CDR3nt: TGTGCCAGCAGTGAAGTGGGTTACACCGGGGAGCTGTTTTTT
CDR3aa: CASSEVGYTGELFF
j_gene: TRBJ2-2
d_gene: -
v_gene: TRBV2
abundance: many

CDR3nt: TGTGCCAGCACCCCGGCGGAGGTGGTCTATCAGCCCCAGCATTTT
CDR3aa: CASTPAEVVYQPQHF
j_gene: TRBJ1-5
d_gene: -
v_gene: TRBV6-1
abundance: -

CDR3nt: -
CDR3aa: CASTFGSIPNTEAFF
j_gene: TRBJ1-1
d_gene: -
v_gene: TRBV4-3
abundance: -

CDR3nt: TGTGCCAGCAGCTTACGAAGTTACACTGAAGCTTTCTTT
CDR3aa: CASSLRSYTEAFF
j_gene: TRBJ1-1
d_gene: -
v_gene: TRBV7-2
abundance: many

CDR3nt: TGTGCCAGCTACTCCCTCCGCGGGGCAGCCTACGAGCAGTACTTC
CDR3aa: CASYSLRGAAYEQYF
j_gene: TRBJ2-7
d_gene: -
v_gene: TRBV6-2/TRBV6-3
abundance: few

CDR3nt: TGTGCCACTGGCACCTACACTGAAGCTTTCTTT
CDR3aa: CATGTYTEAFF
j_gene: TRBJ1-1
d_gene: -
v_gene: TRBV6-2/TRBV6-3
abundance: few

CDR3nt: TGTGCCAGCAGTTTGCGGGACGGGACCTACGAGCAGTACTTC
CDR3aa: CASSLRDGTYEQYF
j_gene: TRBJ2-7
d_gene: -
v_gene: TRBV6-5
abundance: -

CDR3nt: TGTGCCAGCAGAGACCCCAAGAATTACTATCAGCCCCAGCATTTT
CDR3aa: CASRDPKNYYQPQHF
j_gene: TRBJ1-5
d_gene: -
v_gene: TRBV6-6
abundance: -

CDR3nt: TGTGCCGTCAGCCCGGCGGGGGAAAAACTGTTTTTT
CDR3aa: CAVSPAGEKLFF
j_gene: TRBJ1-4
d_gene: -
v_gene: TRBV10-3
abundance: once

CDR3nt: TGTGCCAGTAGTATGACGGCAGGAGGGGTTGGCGCCATATATTTT
CDR3aa: CASSMTAGGVGAIYF
j_gene: TRBJ1-3
d_gene: -
v_gene: TRBV19
abundance: -

CDR3nt: TGTGCCAGCGGGACAGGGCTGCTTTTGGCCAACGTCCTGACTTTC
CDR3aa: CASGTGLLLANVLTF
j_gene: TRBJ2-6
d_gene: TRBD1
v_gene: TRBV5-6
abundance: few

CDR3nt: TGTGCCAGCAGCATAGGGGTGGCGAACACTGAAGCTTTCTTT
CDR3aa: CASSIGVANTEAFF
j_gene: TRBJ1-1
d_gene: -
v_gene: TRBV9
abundance: many

CDR3nt: TGTGCCAGCAGCCCTAACCGGGACGGCCACTATGGCTACACCTTC
CDR3aa: CASSPNRDGHYGYTF
j_gene: TRBJ1-2
d_gene: -
v_gene: TRBV7-8
abundance: many

CDR3nt: TGTGCCAGCAGTTACTCGATACGGTATACCGCATATGGCTACACCTTC
CDR3aa: CASSYSIRYTAYGYTF
j_gene: TRBJ1-2
d_gene: -
v_gene: TRBV13
abundance: few

CDR3nt: TGTGCCAGCAGTTACTCGTCGGGGCGCGGTAATGGCTACACCTTC
CDR3aa: CASSYSSGRGNGYTF
j_gene: TRBJ1-2
d_gene: -
v_gene: TRBV6-5
abundance: -

CDR3nt: TGTGCCATCTTAAGTAGCTGGGGCTCTGGGGCCAACGTCCTGACTTTC
CDR3aa: CAILSSWGSGANVLTF
j_gene: TRBJ2-6
d_gene: -
v_gene: TRBV10-3
abundance: many

CDR3nt: TGTGCCAGCAGCTTGGATAACAGGGGGAGCACTGAAGCTTTCTTT
CDR3aa: CASSLDNRGSTEAFF
j_gene: TRBJ1-1
d_gene: TRBD1
v_gene: TRBV7-9
abundance: -

CDR3nt: TGCAGCGTTGAAGATCCAAGGGGTTCCTACGAGCAGTACTTC
CDR3aa: CSVEDPRGSYEQYF
j_gene: TRBJ2-7
d_gene: -
v_gene: TRBV29-1
abundance: many

CDR3nt: TGTGCCAGCAGCTCGAGGGGCCCCGGAGAGACCATATATTTT
CDR3aa: CASSSRGPGETIYF
j_gene: TRBJ1-3
d_gene: -
v_gene: TRBV7-6
abundance: -

CDR3nt: TGTGCCAGCAGTGACTGGGACAGGGGCTCCTACGAGCAGTACTTC
CDR3aa: CASSDWDRGSYEQYF
j_gene: TRBJ2-7
d_gene: TRBD1
v_gene: TRBV2
abundance: few

CDR3nt: TGTGCCAGCAGTGAAATCGGGTCAGTGAACACTGAAGCTTTCTTT
CDR3aa: CASSEIGSVNTEAFF
j_gene: TRBJ1-1
d_gene: -
v_gene: TRBV2
abundance: -

CDR3nt: TGTGCCAGTAGTCGGGACAGGGGGGGCATGGGGCCCCAGCATTTT
CDR3aa: CASSRDRGGMGPQHF
j_gene: TRBJ1-5
d_gene: TRBD1
v_gene: TRBV19
abundance: -

CDR3nt: TGTGCCAGCAGTTACTCGAGCGGCAGCACATCTAACTATGGCTACACCTTC
CDR3aa: CASSYSSGSTSNYGYTF
j_gene: TRBJ1-2
d_gene: -
v_gene: TRBV6-5
abundance: many

CDR3nt: TGTGCCAGCAGTTACCGGGGCCAACGCACTGAAGCTTTCTTT
CDR3aa: CASSYRGQRTEAFF
j_gene: TRBJ1-1
d_gene: -
v_gene: TRBV6-5
abundance: few

CDR3nt: TGTGCCAGCAGCTTAATGGCGACAAGTATCACCTTC
CDR3aa: CASSLMATSITF
j_gene: TRBJ1-2
d_gene: -
v_gene: TRBV11-3
abundance: -

CDR3nt: TGTGCCAGCAGCCCGGTAGGGTCTAACTATGGCTACACCTTC
CDR3aa: CASSPVGSNYGYTF
j_gene: TRBJ1-2
d_gene: -
v_gene: TRBV5-6
abundance: -

CDR3nt: TGTGCCATCAGTGAGTTGGTGGGGGCAGTGAACACCGGGGAGCTGTTTTTT
CDR3aa: CAISELVGAVNTGELFF
j_gene: TRBJ2-2
d_gene: -
v_gene: TRBV10-3
abundance: once

CDR3nt: TGTGCCAGCAGTGGACAGGGGGTACTTAGTGGCTACACCTTC
CDR3aa: CASSGQGVLSGYTF
j_gene: TRBJ1-2
d_gene: TRBD1
v_gene: TRBV2
abundance: -

CDR3nt: TGCAGTGCCACAAACAAGGGGGGACTGCAAGAGACCCAGTACTTC
CDR3aa: CSATNKGGLQETQYF
j_gene: TRBJ2-5
d_gene: -
v_gene: TRBV20-1
abundance: few

CDR3nt: TGTGCCAGCAGCGATGCCGGGACAGGGATCGGGGAGCTGTTTTTT
CDR3aa: CASSDAGTGIGELFF
j_gene: TRBJ2-2
d_gene: TRBD1
v_gene: TRBV6-5
abundance: -

CDR3nt: TGCGCCAGCAGCTTCGACGGGCAGTACAATTCACCCCTCCACTTT
CDR3aa: CASSFDGQYNSPLHF
j_gene: TRBJ1-6
d_gene: -
v_gene: TRBV5-1
abundance: many

CDR3nt: TGTGCCAGCAGTTTCGCCCGAGGAGCCGAGCAGTACTTC
CDR3aa: CASSFARGAEQYF
j_gene: TRBJ2-7
d_gene: -
v_gene: TRBV25-1
abundance: few

CDR3nt: TGCAGTGCTAGATTACGACTAGCGGAAAATACGCAGTATTTT
CDR3aa: CSARLRLAENTQYF
j_gene: TRBJ2-3
d_gene: TRBD2
v_gene: TRBV20-1
abundance: few

CDR3nt: TGTGCCAGCAGCGCACAGGGTATCGGGACGAGCAATCAGCCCCAGCATTTT
CDR3aa: CASSAQGIGTSNQPQHF
j_gene: TRBJ1-5
d_gene: -
v_gene: TRBV7-2
abundance: many

CDR3nt: TGCGCCAGCAGCCAAGTCTTGGCCCACCGAGGCTACGAGCAGTACTTC
CDR3aa: CASSQVLAHRGYEQYF
j_gene: TRBJ2-7
d_gene: -
v_gene: TRBV5-1
abundance: -

CDR3nt: TGTGCCAGCAGTTACATAGTCTCCTACGAGCAGTACTTC
CDR3aa: CASSYIVSYEQYF
j_gene: TRBJ2-7
d_gene: -
v_gene: TRBV6-6
abundance: few

CDR3nt: TGCGCCAGCAGCTTGGATCGGGCAAAGGGCCACACTAACTATGGCTACACCTTC
CDR3aa: CASSLDRAKGHTNYGYTF
j_gene: TRBJ1-2
d_gene: -
v_gene: TRBV5-1
abundance: -

CDR3nt: TGTGCCAGCACCCTGTCTAGGGTTGAAAAACTGTTTTTT
CDR3aa: CASTLSRVEKLFF
j_gene: TRBJ1-4
d_gene: -
v_gene: TRBV6-1
abundance: -

CDR3nt: TGCAGTGCCGCGGGGGGGGGACCGCTGCCCGAGCAGTACTTC
CDR3aa: CSAAGGGPLPEQYF
j_gene: TRBJ2-7
d_gene: TRBD2
v_gene: TRBV20-1
abundance: many

CDR3nt: TGCAGTGCTGATCAAGCGGGGAAAGAGACCCAGTACTTC
CDR3aa: CSADQAGKETQYF
j_gene: TRBJ2-5
d_gene: TRBD2
v_gene: TRBV20-1
abundance: -

CDR3nt: TGTGCCAGTAGTATAGCCGGACAGGGGGATCAGCCCCAGCATTTT
CDR3aa: CASSIAGQGDQPQHF
j_gene: TRBJ1-5
d_gene: TRBD1
v_gene: TRBV19
abundance: -

CDR3nt: TGTGCCAGCAGCTTATACAGTATGAACACTGAAGCTTTCTTT
CDR3aa: CASSLYSMNTEAFF
j_gene: TRBJ1-1
d_gene: -
v_gene: TRBV7-9
abundance: many

CDR3nt: TGTGCCAGCAGATCTGGGACTTCCCTCAATGAGCAGTTCTTC
CDR3aa: CASRSGTSLNEQFF
j_gene: TRBJ2-1
d_gene: -
v_gene: TRBV2
abundance: -

CDR3nt: TGCAGTGCTAGCGCCCCCGGCGACACTGAAGCTTTCTTT
CDR3aa: CSASAPGDTEAFF
j_gene: TRBJ1-1
d_gene: -
v_gene: TRBV20-1
abundance: many

CDR3nt: TGTACCAGCAGCTTTTTCGACAGAATCTATAATTCACCCCTCCACTTT
CDR3aa: CTSSFFDRIYNSPLHF
j_gene: TRBJ1-6
d_gene: -
v_gene: TRBV7-6
abundance: -

CDR3nt: TGTGCCAGCAGCCCGACAGGGGGTAAGCAGTTCTTC
CDR3aa: CASSPTGGKQFF
j_gene: TRBJ2-1
d_gene: TRBD1
v_gene: TRBV7-9
abundance: -

CDR3nt: TGTGCCAGCAGTTCAAGACCAGGGGCAGCTCAAGGGACCCAGTACTTC
CDR3aa: CASSSRPGAAQGTQYF
j_gene: TRBJ2-5
d_gene: -
v_gene: TRBV6-5
abundance: -

CDR3nt: TGTGCCATCAGTGCTGGGATGGGCACAGATACGCAGTATTTT
CDR3aa: CAISAGMGTDTQYF
j_gene: TRBJ2-3
d_gene: -
v_gene: TRBV10-3
abundance: -